This is a list of T cell receptor beta chains from one sample in a study of blood T cell repertoires in COVID-19. Repertoires were generated with immunoSEQ multiplex PCR, while TCRdb's copy carries only in-frame clones and drops some. The sample yields over 150,000 clones, roughly 84% seen once. Input material: peripheral blood. The receptor set was obtained from a woman aged 55-70 years with COVID-19, enrolled during active disease. CDR3s include the opening cysteine and the closing phenylalanine or tryptophan. D genes are given only for firm matches. Clone size, where shown, is once, few, many, or a class for clones that have expanded.

clone size,V gene,J gene,D gene,CDR3 protein,CDR3 DNA
once,TRBV3-1/TRBV3-2,TRBJ2-5,TRBD2,CASNRLAGEETQYF,TGTGCCAGCAACCGACTAGCGGGGGAAGAGACCCAGTACTTC
.,TRBV6-5,TRBJ2-3,TRBD2,CASSYGTSVADTQYF,TGTGCCAGCAGTTATGGGACTAGCGTGGCAGATACGCAGTATTTT
.,TRBV19,TRBJ1-2,.,CASSTHREDGYTF,TGTGCCAGTAGTACCCACAGGGAAGATGGCTACACCTTC
.,TRBV25-1,TRBJ2-1,.,CASSAGREQFF,TGTGCCAGCAGTGCCGGTCGGGAGCAGTTCTTC
.,TRBV2,TRBJ1-6,.,CASSARSGDFGSPLHF,TGTGCCAGCAGTGCTCGGTCAGGGGATTTTGGTTCACCCCTCCACTTT
.,TRBV3-1/TRBV3-2,TRBJ1-4,.,CASSQVGGAGNEKLFF,TGTGCCAGCAGCCAAGTGGGGGGGGCCGGTAATGAAAAACTGTTTTTT
.,TRBV27,TRBJ2-5,.,CASSLGRLQETQYF,TGTGCCAGCAGTTTAGGAAGACTCCAAGAGACCCAGTACTTC
once,TRBV11-1,TRBJ1-2,TRBD1,CASSIGTGVRYGYTF,TGTGCCAGCAGCATCGGGACAGGAGTTAGATATGGCTACACCTTC
.,TRBV5-4,TRBJ1-1,TRBD1,CASSPRTGGNTEAFF,TGTGCCAGCAGCCCCCGGACAGGGGGAAACACTGAAGCTTTCTTT
.,TRBV15,TRBJ1-1,.,CATSRDPRRGWTEAFF,TGTGCCACCAGCAGAGATCCGAGACGGGGGTGGACTGAAGCTTTCTTT
.,TRBV11-1,TRBJ1-1,.,CASTSYMNTEAFF,TGTGCCAGCACCTCTTACATGAACACTGAAGCTTTCTTT
once,TRBV4-2,TRBJ2-5,TRBD2,CASSHSLAGESYPETQYF,TGTGCCAGCAGCCATTCACTAGCGGGGGAGTCATACCCCGAGACCCAGTACTTC
.,TRBV7-6,TRBJ2-6,.,CASSSRVNSGANVLTF,TGTGCCAGCAGCTCCCGGGTGAACTCTGGGGCCAACGTCCTGACTTTC
.,TRBV29-1,TRBJ2-1,TRBD2,CSEIAGGSYNEQFF,TGCAGCGAAATAGCGGGGGGCTCCTACAATGAGCAGTTCTTC
.,TRBV6-4,TRBJ1-2,TRBD1,CASSPEGGGGYTF,TGTGCCAGCAGCCCCGAAGGGGGCGGCGGCTACACCTTC
.,TRBV1,TRBJ2-2,.,CTSSSLHHGTGELFF,TGCACCAGCAGCTCATTGCACCACGGGACCGGGGAGCTGTTTTTT
once,TRBV5-8,TRBJ1-2,TRBD1,CASSSGDRANYGYTF,TGTGCCAGCAGCTCCGGGGACAGAGCTAACTATGGCTACACCTTC
.,TRBV7-3,TRBJ2-3,.,CASSLGVPTDTQYF,TGTGCCAGCAGCCTCGGAGTTCCAACAGATACGCAGTATTTT
.,TRBV5-6,TRBJ2-3,.,CASSPSTGRTDTQYF,TGTGCCAGCAGCCCCTCGACAGGGAGGACAGATACGCAGTATTTT
.,TRBV24-1,TRBJ2-3,.,CATSGSGSGDTQYF,TGTGCCACCAGTGGGAGTGGGAGTGGTGATACGCAGTATTTT
.,TRBV27,TRBJ1-1,.,CASNIWASDTEAFF,TGTGCCAGCAACATATGGGCCTCCGACACTGAAGCTTTCTTT
.,TRBV5-4,TRBJ2-1,.,CASSLPTGGGYNEQFF,TGTGCCAGCAGCTTGCCCACGGGGGGCGGTTACAATGAGCAGTTCTTC
.,TRBV6-5,TRBJ1-2,.,CASRWEGYGYTF,TGTGCCAGCAGGTGGGAGGGCTATGGCTACACCTTC
.,TRBV3-1/TRBV3-2,TRBJ1-2,TRBD1,CASSQDRKGAYGYTF,TGTGCCAGCAGCCAAGATCGGAAGGGGGCGTATGGCTACACCTTC
.,TRBV7-2,TRBJ2-4,TRBD1,CASSPTGGASLAKNIQYF,TGTGCCAGCAGCCCCACAGGGGGCGCGAGTTTAGCCAAAAACATTCAGTACTTC
.,TRBV6-5,TRBJ2-7,.,CASSPLGDEQYF,TGTGCCAGCAGTCCCCTGGGCGACGAGCAGTACTTC
.,TRBV5-1,TRBJ2-2,TRBD2,CASSLAGRANSNTGELFF,TGCGCCAGCAGCTTGGCCGGGAGGGCGAATTCGAACACCGGGGAGCTGTTTTTT
.,TRBV5-5,TRBJ2-7,.,CASSPGGAYEQYF,TGTGCCAGCAGCCCCGGGGGAGCCTACGAGCAGTACTTC
.,TRBV5-5,TRBJ1-1,.,CASSRRGGQGSLGYTEAFF,TGTGCCAGCAGCCGACGCGGGGGGCAGGGGAGTTTAGGGTACACTGAAGCTTTCTTT
.,TRBV28,TRBJ1-2,TRBD1,CASSLVGTARGNYGYTF,TGTGCCAGCAGTTTAGTTGGGACAGCGAGGGGTAACTATGGCTACACCTTC
.,TRBV19,TRBJ1-2,TRBD1,CAGGTGSYGYTF,TGTGCCGGAGGGACAGGGTCCTATGGCTACACCTTC
few,TRBV11-3,TRBJ1-3,TRBD1,CASSPGQGPGNTIYF,TGTGCCAGCAGCCCAGGACAGGGACCTGGAAACACCATATATTTT
.,TRBV5-4,TRBJ2-1,TRBD1,CASSPGGQFFYNEQFF,TGTGCCAGCAGCCCAGGGGGACAGTTCTTTTACAATGAGCAGTTCTTC
few,TRBV19,TRBJ1-1,TRBD1,CASSSGGLGNTEAFF,TGTGCCAGTAGTTCAGGGGGTCTTGGGAACACTGAAGCTTTCTTT
.,TRBV7-2,TRBJ1-1,.,CASSFQGNTEAFF,TGTGCCAGCAGCTTCCAGGGGAACACTGAAGCTTTCTTT
once,TRBV5-4,TRBJ1-2,TRBD1,CASSLDRNYGYTF,TGTGCCAGCAGTTTGGACAGGAACTATGGCTACACCTTC
.,TRBV4-1,TRBJ2-7,TRBD2,CASSQAFTSGSSYEQYF,TGCGCCAGCAGCCAAGCTTTTACTAGCGGGAGCTCCTACGAGCAGTACTTC
.,TRBV7-8,TRBJ2-5,TRBD2,CASSSSLAGVGETQYF,TGTGCCAGCAGCTCTTCCTTAGCGGGAGTGGGAGAGACCCAGTACTTC
.,TRBV4-1,TRBJ1-1,.,CASSQVDTLNTEAFF,TGCGCCAGCAGCCAGGTAGACACGTTGAACACTGAAGCTTTCTTT
few,TRBV25-1,TRBJ2-5,.,CASSGTPTGLGETQYF,TGTGCCAGCAGTGGCACTCCAACAGGGTTGGGGGAGACCCAGTACTTC
once,TRBV5-4,TRBJ1-6,.,CASSTAGDTYNSPLHF,TGTGCCAGCAGCACCGCGGGGGATACTTATAATTCACCCCTCCACTTT
few,TRBV4-2,TRBJ1-2,TRBD1,CASSLSGTGSTRYTF,TGTGCCAGCAGCCTATCCGGGACAGGCTCTACTCGCTACACCTTC